This T cell receptor beta chain appears in the sequencing data of a study of cytomegalovirus exposure and HLA in healthy donors. PCR involved 60 Vbeta and 13 Jbeta primers. Repertoires were generated with immunoSEQ multiplex PCR, while TCRdb's copy carries only in-frame clones and drops some. The table lists around 150,000 clones, 60% to 80% of them singletons. This clone turned up a few times. This receptor was identified in a woman between 25 and 40 years old in good health and CMV-seronegative. The sequencing sample was made of PBMCs.

Here the CDR3 DNA reads TGCGCCAGCAGCCAAGAGAGCGCCAGCATGAACACTGAAGCTTTCTTT. Translating gives CASSQESASMNTEAFF. V is TRBV4-1 and J is TRBJ1-1; D is uncertain. The germline V gene encodes CDR1 MGHRA and CDR2 YSYEKL. Deletions cut 0 bases from V and 0 bases from J, with 11 bases between. There are 16 residues in the CDR3.